This TCR beta chain came from a study of blood T cells in healthy people across ages. Concerning this clonotype: The target antigen is unknown.

Germline V gene data show CDR1 as KGHSH and CDR2 as LQKENI. With 3 bases removed from V and 3 bases from J, the gap between germline ends came to 16 bases. The CDR3 is 16 amino acids. Study conclusions and caveats: Higher diversity, along with more naive CD4+ cells, distinguished long-lived donors from aged donors. Strong correlation existed between TCR beta diversity and naive T cell percentage.

Primed by a sample-barcoded 5' primer and a J-beta primer mix, a second PCR proceeded for 7 to 11 cycles. Each of the cDNA molecules was tagged by a template-switch adaptor with 12 random nucleotides. TCRdb independently ran MiXCR on the 5' RACE reads; one entry per CDR3 protein. The table records fewer than 700,000 distinct CDR3 sequences, 40% to 45% of them present only once. Sequences were obtained from blood. This TCR came from an elderly man in good health. V and J are TRBV18 and TRBJ2-3; D is unclear. CDR3 in DNA: TGTGCCAGCTCACCTCCCCGTGGAGTTAAGACAGATACGCAGTATTTT. This translates into CASSPPRGVKTDTQYF.